These 18 T cell receptor beta chains share one sample of origin, sequenced in a study of CD8 T cells in ankylosing spondylitis. TCRdb called the 5' RACE reads again in MiXCR, with one record for every CDR3 protein. The sample includes about 250,000 distinct CDR3 sequences, roughly 32% of them seen just once. Material for sequencing was blood, either unsorted or a sorted T cell fraction (not recorded which). The source is a male donor with ankylosing spondylitis or in good health (not recorded which).

The chain combines TRBV10-3 with TRBJ1-5; D remains unclear. This CDR3 contains 17 residues. With 3 bases removed from V and 0 bases from J, the gap between germline ends came to 15 bases. Germline V gene data show CDR1 as ENHRY and CDR2 as SYGVKD. CDR3: CAISDPSPLNSNQPQHF. In DNA form, the CDR3 reads TGTGCCATCAGTGACCCGTCCCCACTAAATAGCAATCAGCCCCAGCATTTT.

This chain uses TRBV11-2 with TRBJ2-5; D tentatively fits TRBD1 or TRBD2 (5 bases each). CDR3 length: 13 amino acids. Trimming shortened V by 1 base and J by 4 bases, and 7 bases separated the two germline ends. Germline CDR1 is SGHAT and CDR2 is FQNNGV. CDR3 nucleotide sequence: TGTGCCAGCAGCTTAGGGGGGACAGAGACCCAGTACTTC. It is translated as CASSLGGTETQYF.

The chain has TRBV6-5 and TRBJ2-2; 10 nucleotides agree with TRBD1. Germline-derived CDR1 and CDR2 are MNHEY and SVGAGI. The CDR3 is made up of 15 amino acids. Trimming removed 4 bases from V and 3 bases from J; junction bases left unmatched: 2. The CDR3 here is CASSFGQGDTGELFF. The CDR3 region has the DNA TGTGCCAGCAGTTTCGGACAGGGGGACACCGGGGAGCTGTTTTTT.

The V call is TRBV6-5, the J call TRBJ1-5; no reliable D call. Trimming removed 4 bases at V and 2 bases at J, with 6 bases between. The length of the CDR3 is 13 residues. Germline V gives CDR1 MNHEY, CDR2 SVGAGI. The CDR3 reads CASSSWRNQPQHF. CDR3 DNA sequence: TGTGCCAGCAGTTCGTGGCGCAATCAGCCCCAGCATTTT.

This clonotype appeared many times. J is TRBJ2-3 and V is TRBV10-3; D not certain. There are 12 residues in the CDR3. V was clipped by 6 bases and J by 5 bases, with 9 bases between them. Looked up from germline, CDR1 is ENHRY and CDR2 is SYGVKD. CDR3 protein: CAISANEDTQYF. CDR3 nucleotides: TGTGCCATCAGCGCAAACGAAGATACGCAGTATTTT.

V and J are TRBV20-1 and TRBJ2-1, with a weak D call TRBD1 (6 bases). CDR1 and CDR2 from the germline V gene are DFQATT and SNEGSKA (reference sequence). V was shortened by 3 bases and J by 7 bases, with 13 bases between the two germline ends. This CDR3 is built from 13 residues. CDR3 coding DNA: TGCAGTGCTAGTTTGGGGGCAGGGAATGAGCAGTTCTTC. Amino acids: CSASLGAGNEQFF.

The gene calls are TRBV7-4 and TRBJ2-1; 9 positions match TRBD2. J lost 1 base, V lost 8 bases, and 18 bases had no gene match. Germline CDR1 and CDR2: SGHVT and SQSDAQ. The CDR3 runs 19 residues. The CDR3 protein is CASCQGPSGVTKSYNEQFF. The CDR3 DNA reads as TGTGCCAGCTGCCAAGGGCCTAGCGGGGTAACGAAGTCCTACAATGAGCAGTTCTTC.

This clonotype was counted a few times. The chain recombines TRBV7-9 with TRBJ2-5, with a weak D call TRBD2 (5 bases). CDR1 and CDR2 from the germline V gene are SEHNR and FQNEAQ (reference sequence). CDR3 length equals 14 residues. V was cut by 1 base and J by 5 bases, with 11 bases left in between. The CDR3 DNA reads as TGTGCCAGCAGCTTAGATCGGGGTTATGAGACCCAGTACTTC. It yields the protein CASSLDRGYETQYF.

This clonotype was seen more than once but under ten times. The gene calls are TRBV4-2 and TRBJ2-3; 9 nucleotides agree with TRBD2. CDR3 length equals 17 residues. CDR1 LGHNA and CDR2 YNFKEQ come from the germline V gene. J gave up 2 bases and V 3 bases, and 9 bases lay outside the gene matches. The CDR3 DNA reads TGTGCCAGCAGCCATCACTCGACTAGCGGATCCACAGATACGCAGTATTTT. Its protein is CASSHHSTSGSTDTQYF.

The chain joins TRBV20-1 to TRBJ1-5; perhaps TRBD1 as D (6 bases). Germline V gives CDR1 DFQATT, CDR2 SNEGSKA (reference sequence). V was clipped by 3 bases and J by 6 bases, with 15 bases between them. The CDR3 runs to 14 residues. The CDR3 nucleotides read TGCAGTGCTAGTACGGGGGCGATGGGTCAGCCCCAGCATTTT. It encodes CSASTGAMGQPQHF.

This clonotype occurred a few times. The junction departs from germline at one end; a sequencing error may be responsible. The chain recombines TRBV7-7 with TRBJ1-1, with D uncertain. The CDR3 is made up of 15 amino acids. CDR1 is SSHAT and CDR2 is FNYEAQ in the germline V gene (reference sequence). CDR3 region: CASSLELSMNTEAFF. The CDR3 nucleotides are TGTGCTAGCAGCTTAGAGCTGTCAATGAACACTGAAGCTTTCTTT.

The V gene is TRBV10-3, the J gene TRBJ2-5; weak D call: TRBD1 (6 bases). Germline assignment: CDR1 ENHRY and CDR2 SYGVKD. The length of the CDR3 is 14 residues. V dropped 2 bases and J dropped 4 bases, with 11 bases sitting between them. Here the CDR3 DNA reads TGTGCCATCAGTGAGCAACAGGGTGGAGAGACCCAGTACTTC. As protein: CAISEQQGGETQYF.

This chain links TRBV20-1 with TRBJ2-4; 7 bases agree with TRBD2. Germline CDR1 is DFQATT and CDR2 is SNEGSKA (reference sequence). CDR3 length equals 15 residues. J was trimmed by 0 bases and V by 0 bases; bases with no gene match: 2. CDR3 sequence (DNA): TGCAGTGCTAGAGAGGCGGGGGTAGCCAAAAACATTCAGTACTTC. Its translation: CSAREAGVAKNIQYF.

The genes are TRBV20-1 and TRBJ2-1; 10 nucleotides agree with TRBD2. CDR1 and CDR2 from the germline V gene are DFQATT and SNEGSKA (reference sequence). With 5 bases clipped from V and 1 base from J, the junction kept 20 bases outside the gene matches. The CDR3 is 20 residues long. Here the CDR3 DNA reads TGCAGTGCTGGGGGTTTCTCTAGCGGGGGCCGTATATTTTCCTACAATGAGCAGTTCTTC. It encodes CSAGGFSSGGRIFSYNEQFF.

This clonotype has more than one count but fewer than ten. V gene TRBV20-1 combines with J gene TRBJ1-5; TRBD1 matches at 7 bases. The V and J ends lost 2 bases and 0 bases, in that order; junction bases with no gene match: 13. This CDR3 spans 18 amino acids. CDR1 is DFQATT and CDR2 is SNEGSKA in the germline V gene (reference sequence). DNA of the CDR3: TGCAGTGCTAGACCCGCGGGGACAGTTCTAGATAGCAATCAGCCCCAGCATTTT. It translates to CSARPAGTVLDSNQPQHF.

V and J are TRBV9 and TRBJ2-3; 11 bases fit TRBD2. The CDR3 consists of 15 residues. The ends lost 3 bases at V and 5 bases at J; junction bases unmatched: 5. In germline, CDR1 is SGDLS, CDR2 YYNGEE. CDR3 region: CASSAPGTSGDTQYF. The CDR3 nucleotides are TGTGCCAGCAGCGCTCCCGGGACTAGCGGAGATACGCAGTATTTT.

The CDR3 sequence is CASSQLAGEADTQYF. The DNA of the CDR3 is TGTGCCAGCAGCCAACTAGCGGGTGAGGCAGATACGCAGTATTTT. The chain uses TRBV11-1 and TRBJ2-3; 9 bases map to TRBD2. Germline V gene sequence: CDR1 SGHAT, CDR2 FQDESV (reference sequence). The CDR3 extends over 15 amino acids. J gave up 4 bases and V 5 bases, and 7 bases lay outside the gene matches.

To note about this clonotype: The missing conserved phenylalanine or tryptophan at the end of this CDR3 makes a read error likely. The rearrangement uses TRBV6-2 or TRBV6-3 and TRBJ2-3; D remains unclear. V lost 0 bases and J lost 4, with 5 bases in between. The CDR3 extends over 13 amino acids. CDR1 and CDR2 (germline): MNHEY, SVGEGT. The CDR3 DNA sequence: TGTGCCAGCAGTTACTCGGGCTCAGATACGCAGTATTAT. Amino acids: CASSYSGSDTQYY.